This TCR beta chain appears in the sequencing data of a study of PD-1 blockade in classical Hodgkin lymphoma. Every patient relapsed after autologous stem cell transplantation, and brentuximab vedotin exposure varied. Purification of CD4+ T cells from thawed PBMCs was performed via magnetic negative selection. Turning to this clone: Its antigen is not known.

With 7 bases clipped from V and 2 bases from J, the junction kept 4 bases outside the gene matches. The CDR3 totals 15 residues. Germline assignment: CDR1 LNHDA and CDR2 SQIVND (reference sequence). Sequencing was performed with immunoSEQ multiplex PCR; in TCRdb, only in-frame clones are kept and a portion is missing. The sample contains around 13,000 clones, roughly 90% of which appear only once. The study, taken as a whole, reports: With CD4+ cells, TCR diversity rose significantly by C4D1, but not with CD8+ cells.

This material consisted of CD4+ T cells from blood, taken at baseline. This chain uses TRBV19 with TRBJ1-6; TRBD1 matches 8 bases. This clonotype was sampled from a human donor with classical Hodgkin lymphoma. The DNA of the CDR3 is TGTGCCAGTACAGGGGGCATGGCCTATAATTCACCCCTCCACTTT. Translating it yields CASTGGMAYNSPLHF.